The entry below gives a single TCR beta chain sequence along with its context. This entry belongs to a study of blood T cell repertoires in COVID-19. As for the study in general: Both acute and convalescent COVID-19 samples were obtained from the United States, Italy and Spain. Sample material is recorded as cDNA or gDNA derived from T cells, B-cell-depleted T cells, or PBMCs.

Original methodology: Nucleated cell number was recorded as an estimate derived from reference gene primer amplification. Using immunoSEQ multiplex PCR, the repertoire was profiled, and TCRdb retains in-frame clones only, with some absent. V, J and clone size are taken as reported in that table, and D and trimming were inferred from the DNA itself. The sample includes around 120,000 clones, 80% to 90% seen only once; the top ten take 30%. The CDR3 has 15 amino acids. Trimming took 5 bases from V and 7 from J; bases not matched to a gene: 11. Germline V lookup: CDR1 MNHEY, CDR2 SVGAGI. This rearrangement joins TRBV6-5 to TRBJ1-5; 7 nucleotides align to TRBD1. Sequencing was carried out using peripheral blood. This clonotype was obtained from a woman aged 70-85 years with acute or convalescent COVID-19. The CDR3: CASSLRWTGGQPQHF. The CDR3 DNA is TGTGCCAGCAGTCTCAGATGGACAGGCGGACAGCCCCAGCATTTT.